This TCR beta chain was captured in a study of graft-versus-host responses after intestinal transplantation. TCRdb's copy holds only in-frame clones and misses some; the assay was immunoSEQ multiplex PCR. This table has more than 95,000 clones, roughly 84% appearing once. This clone was seen only once. Its antigen is unknown. Germline V CDR1 and CDR2: SGDLS, YYNGEE. V was shortened by 4 bases and J by 3 bases, with 14 bases between the two germline ends. The CDR3 consists of 14 residues. Sequences were derived from unstimulated CD4+ T cells sorted from spleen or lymph node cells, sampled before intestinal transplant. The chain employs TRBV9 and TRBJ2-7, with a weak D call TRBD2 (6 bases). The clonotype originates from a human donor who received an intestinal transplant. CDR3 nucleotide sequence: TGTGCCAGCAGCCCAACCGGGACTGACTACGAGCAGTACTTC. Protein product: CASSPTGTDYEQYF.